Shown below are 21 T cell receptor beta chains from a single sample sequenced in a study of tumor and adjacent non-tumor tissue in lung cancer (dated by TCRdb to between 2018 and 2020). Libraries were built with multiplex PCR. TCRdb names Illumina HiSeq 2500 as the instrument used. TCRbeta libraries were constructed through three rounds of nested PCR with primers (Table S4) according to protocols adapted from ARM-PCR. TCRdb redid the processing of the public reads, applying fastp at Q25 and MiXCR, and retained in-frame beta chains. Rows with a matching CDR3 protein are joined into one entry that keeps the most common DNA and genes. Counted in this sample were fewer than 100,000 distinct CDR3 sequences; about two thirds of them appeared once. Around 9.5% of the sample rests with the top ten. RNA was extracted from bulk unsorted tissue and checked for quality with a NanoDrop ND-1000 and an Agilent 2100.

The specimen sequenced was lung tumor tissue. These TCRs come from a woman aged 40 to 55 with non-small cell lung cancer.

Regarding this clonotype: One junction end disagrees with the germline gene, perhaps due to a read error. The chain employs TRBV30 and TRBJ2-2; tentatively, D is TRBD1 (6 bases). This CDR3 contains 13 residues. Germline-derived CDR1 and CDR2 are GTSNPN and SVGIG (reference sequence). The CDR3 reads CAWSGTETGELFF. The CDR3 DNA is TGTGCCTGGAGTGGGACAGAGACCGGGGAGCTGTTCTTT.

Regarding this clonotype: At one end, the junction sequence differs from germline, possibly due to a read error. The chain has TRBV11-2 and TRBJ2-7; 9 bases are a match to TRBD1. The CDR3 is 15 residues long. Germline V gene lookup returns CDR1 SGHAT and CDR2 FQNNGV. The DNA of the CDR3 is TGTGTCAGCAGCTTCACAGGGGGCGGATCCTACGAGCAGTACTTC. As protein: CVSSFTGGGSYEQYF. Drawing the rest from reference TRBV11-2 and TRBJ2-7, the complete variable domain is EAGVAQSPRYKIIEKRQSVAFWCNPISGHATLYWYQQILGQGPKLLIQFQNNGVVDDSQLPKDRFSAERLKGVDSTLKIQPAKLEDSAVYLCVSSFTGGGSYEQYFGPGTRLTVT.

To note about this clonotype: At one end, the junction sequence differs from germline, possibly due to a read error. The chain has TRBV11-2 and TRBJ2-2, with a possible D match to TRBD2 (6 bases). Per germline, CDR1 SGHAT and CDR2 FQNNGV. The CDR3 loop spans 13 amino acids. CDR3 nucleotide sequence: TGTGCCGGTAGCCCCGAACGCGGCGGGGAACTGTTTTTT. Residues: CAGSPERGGELFF.

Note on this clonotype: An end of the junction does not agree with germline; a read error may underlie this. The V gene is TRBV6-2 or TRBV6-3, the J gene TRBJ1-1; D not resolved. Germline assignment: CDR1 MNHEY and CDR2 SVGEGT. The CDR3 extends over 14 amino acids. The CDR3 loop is CASTPGGLNSEAFF. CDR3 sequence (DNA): TGTGCCAGCACCCCGGGTGGGCTCAACAGTGAAGCTTTCTTT.

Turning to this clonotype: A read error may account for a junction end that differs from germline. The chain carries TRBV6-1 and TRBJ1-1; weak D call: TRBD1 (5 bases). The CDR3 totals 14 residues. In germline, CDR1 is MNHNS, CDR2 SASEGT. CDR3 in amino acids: CANSDSGRVTEAFF. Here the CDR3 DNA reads TGTGCCAACAGTGACTCAGGGAGGGTCACTGAAGCTTTCTTT.

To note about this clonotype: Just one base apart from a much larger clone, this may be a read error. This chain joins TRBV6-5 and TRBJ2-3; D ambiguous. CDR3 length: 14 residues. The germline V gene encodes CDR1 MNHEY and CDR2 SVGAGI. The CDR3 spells CASRLTASTDTLYF. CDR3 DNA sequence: TGTGCCAGCAGGCTCACAGCCTCCACAGATACGCTGTATTTT.

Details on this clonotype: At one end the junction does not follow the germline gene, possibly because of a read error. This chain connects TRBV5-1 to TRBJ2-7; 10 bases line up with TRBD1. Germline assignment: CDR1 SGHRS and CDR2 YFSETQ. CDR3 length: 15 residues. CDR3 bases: TGCGCCAACAGCCCGGAATTGGGACAGGGGCGGAAGCAGTACTTC. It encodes CANSPELGQGRKQYF.

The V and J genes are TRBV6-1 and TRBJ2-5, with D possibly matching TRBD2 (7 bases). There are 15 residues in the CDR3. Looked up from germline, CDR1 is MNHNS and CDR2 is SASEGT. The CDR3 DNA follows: TGTGGCAGTAGGAAGGGGGTAGGGGGGGAAGAGACCCAGTACTTC. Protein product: CGSRKGVGGEETQYF.

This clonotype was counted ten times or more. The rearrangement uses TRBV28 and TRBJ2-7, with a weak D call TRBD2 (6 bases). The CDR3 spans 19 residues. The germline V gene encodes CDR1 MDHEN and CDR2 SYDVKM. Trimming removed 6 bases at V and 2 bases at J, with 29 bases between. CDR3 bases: TGTGCCAGCAGGCCCTCACCTGCGGGACCGGACAAGTGGGCCTACGAGCAGTACTTC. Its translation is CASRPSPAGPDKWAYEQYF.

The CDR3 loop is CDSSLRTGGRIDTQYF. The CDR3 DNA reads as TGTGATAGCAGCCTTCGAACGGGGGGAAGGATAGATACGCAGTATTTT. The chain employs TRBV11-3 and TRBJ2-3; TRBD2 matches at 7 bases. This CDR3 has 16 residues. Germline loops: CDR1 SGHNT, CDR2 YENEEA.

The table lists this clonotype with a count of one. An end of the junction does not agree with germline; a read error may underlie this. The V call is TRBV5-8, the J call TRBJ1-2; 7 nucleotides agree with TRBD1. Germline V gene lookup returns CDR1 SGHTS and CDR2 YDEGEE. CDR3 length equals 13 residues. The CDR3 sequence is CASNLDRSFGYTF. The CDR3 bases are TGTGCCAGCAACTTGGACAGGTCGTTTGGCTACACCTTC.

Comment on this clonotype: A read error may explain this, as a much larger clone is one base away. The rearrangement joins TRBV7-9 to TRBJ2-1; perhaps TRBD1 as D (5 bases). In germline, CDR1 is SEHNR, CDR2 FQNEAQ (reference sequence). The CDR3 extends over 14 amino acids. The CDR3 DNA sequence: TGTGCCAGCAGCTTAGCTAGACAGTACAATGAGCAGCTCTTC. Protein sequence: CASSLARQYNEQLF.

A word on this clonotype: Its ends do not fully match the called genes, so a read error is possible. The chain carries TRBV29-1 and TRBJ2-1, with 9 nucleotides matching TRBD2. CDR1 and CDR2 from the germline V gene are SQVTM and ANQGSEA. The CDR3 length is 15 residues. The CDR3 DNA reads TGTAGCGTTGGACAAGCGGGGGGCCCCCGAGGTGAGCAGTTCTTC. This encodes CSVGQAGGPRGEQFF.

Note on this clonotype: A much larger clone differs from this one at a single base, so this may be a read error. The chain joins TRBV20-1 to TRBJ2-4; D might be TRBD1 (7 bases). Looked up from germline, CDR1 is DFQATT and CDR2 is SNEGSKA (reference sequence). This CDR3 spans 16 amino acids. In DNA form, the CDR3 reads TGCAGTGCTAGAGATCAGGGGGGCGCGATGGGAAACGTTCAGTACTTC. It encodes CSARDQGGAMGNVQYF.

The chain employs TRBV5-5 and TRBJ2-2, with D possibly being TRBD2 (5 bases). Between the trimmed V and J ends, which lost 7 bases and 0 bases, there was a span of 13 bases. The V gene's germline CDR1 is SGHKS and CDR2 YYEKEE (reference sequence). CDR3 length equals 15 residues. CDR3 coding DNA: TGTGCCAGCCTGACGGAGGCCGCGAACACCGGGGAGCTGTTTTTT. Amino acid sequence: CASLTEAANTGELFF.

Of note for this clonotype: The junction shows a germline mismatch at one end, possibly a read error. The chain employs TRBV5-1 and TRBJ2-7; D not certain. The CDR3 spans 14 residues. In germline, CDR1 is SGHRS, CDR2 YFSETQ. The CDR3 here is CVSSLEQVLYEQYF. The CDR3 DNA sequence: TGCGTCAGCAGCTTGGAGCAGGTTCTCTACGAGCAGTACTTC.

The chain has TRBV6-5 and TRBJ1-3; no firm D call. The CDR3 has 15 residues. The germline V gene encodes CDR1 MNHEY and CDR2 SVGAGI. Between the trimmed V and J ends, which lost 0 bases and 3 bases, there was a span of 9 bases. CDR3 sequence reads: CASSYSVSIGNTIYF. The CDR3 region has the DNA TGTGCCAGCAGTTACTCGGTCAGCATTGGAAACACCATATATTTT.

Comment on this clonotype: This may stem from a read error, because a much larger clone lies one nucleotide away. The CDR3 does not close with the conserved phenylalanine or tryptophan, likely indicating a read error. As DNA, the CDR3 is TGTGCCAGCAGCTTCCGCTCGGGGGGGTCCGAGACCCAGTACTTA. It yields the protein CASSFRSGGSETQYL. The chain employs TRBV5-8 and TRBJ2-5; 8 nucleotides agree with TRBD2. The CDR3 spans 15 residues. V was pared by 2 bases and J by 5 bases, with 8 bases of the junction left unmatched. Germline CDR1 is SGHTS and CDR2 is YDEGEE.

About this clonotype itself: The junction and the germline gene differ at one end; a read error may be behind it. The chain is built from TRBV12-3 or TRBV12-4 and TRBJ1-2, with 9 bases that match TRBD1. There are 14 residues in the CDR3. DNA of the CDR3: TGTGACAGCACCAACAGGGGGCGCGGTGATGGCTACGCCTTC. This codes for CDSTNRGRGDGYAF.

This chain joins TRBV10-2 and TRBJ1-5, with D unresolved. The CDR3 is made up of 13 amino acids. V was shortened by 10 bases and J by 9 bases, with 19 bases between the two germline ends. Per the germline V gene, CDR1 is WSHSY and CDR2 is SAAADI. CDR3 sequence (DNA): TGCGCCAACGGTGAGTTCGGGGATCGGCCCCAGCATTTT. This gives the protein CANGEFGDRPQHF.

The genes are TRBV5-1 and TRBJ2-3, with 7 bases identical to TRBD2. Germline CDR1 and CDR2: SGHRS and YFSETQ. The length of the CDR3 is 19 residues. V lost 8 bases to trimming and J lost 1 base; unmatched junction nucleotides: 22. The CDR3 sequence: CASSLSQIGMGRGTDTQYF. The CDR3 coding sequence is TGCGCCAGTAGCCTCAGCCAAATTGGCATGGGGAGGGGCACAGATACGCAGTATTTT.